This T cell receptor beta chain was captured by sequencing in a study of blood T cell repertoires in COVID-19. The wider study: Researchers got acute and convalescent COVID-19 samples from the United States, Italy and Spain. T cells, B-cell-depleted T cells, or PBMCs supplied cDNA or gDNA.

This clone was counted a single time. In the source study's methods: Estimation of nucleated cell counts was performed using reference gene primer amplification. Clones were sequenced by immunoSEQ multiplex PCR, and TCRdb holds only the in-frame ones, with some missing. The DNA was the basis for D and trimming; V, J and clone size are from that table. Of 250,000 to 300,000 clones in the sample, approximately 77% are singletons; the top ten hold roughly 3.1%. V lost 6 bases and J lost 0, with 11 bases in between. The CDR3 length is 14 residues. Germline CDR1 and CDR2: SEHNR and FQNEAQ (reference sequence).

The sample comprised peripheral blood. This TCR came from a woman between 18 and 29 years old with acute or convalescent COVID-19. V usage is TRBV7-9 and J usage is TRBJ1-2; no definite D call. The CDR3 DNA reads TGTGCCAGCAGTGGTGGCAGGTCTAACTATGGCTACACCTTC. Its translation is CASSGGRSNYGYTF.